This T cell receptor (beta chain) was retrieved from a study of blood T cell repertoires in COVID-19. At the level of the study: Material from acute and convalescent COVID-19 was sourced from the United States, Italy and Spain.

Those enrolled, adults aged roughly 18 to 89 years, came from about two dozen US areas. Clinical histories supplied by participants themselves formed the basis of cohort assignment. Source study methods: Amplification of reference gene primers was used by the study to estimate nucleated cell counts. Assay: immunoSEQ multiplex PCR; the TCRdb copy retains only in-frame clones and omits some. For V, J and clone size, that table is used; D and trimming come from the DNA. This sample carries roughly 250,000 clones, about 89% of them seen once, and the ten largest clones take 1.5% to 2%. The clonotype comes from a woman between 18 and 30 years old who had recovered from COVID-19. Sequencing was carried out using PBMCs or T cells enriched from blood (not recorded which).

In nucleotides, the CDR3 is TGTGCCATCAGTGCCGCGTGGGGACAGGGTGGCAATCAGCCCCAGCATTTT. Protein product: CAISAAWGQGGNQPQHF. V gene TRBV10-3 combines with J gene TRBJ1-5; 9 nucleotides line up with TRBD1. CDR1 and CDR2 (germline): ENHRY, SYGVKD. The CDR3 is 17 amino acids. The V segment lost 4 bases and the J segment 2 bases; nucleotides outside the gene matches: 9.